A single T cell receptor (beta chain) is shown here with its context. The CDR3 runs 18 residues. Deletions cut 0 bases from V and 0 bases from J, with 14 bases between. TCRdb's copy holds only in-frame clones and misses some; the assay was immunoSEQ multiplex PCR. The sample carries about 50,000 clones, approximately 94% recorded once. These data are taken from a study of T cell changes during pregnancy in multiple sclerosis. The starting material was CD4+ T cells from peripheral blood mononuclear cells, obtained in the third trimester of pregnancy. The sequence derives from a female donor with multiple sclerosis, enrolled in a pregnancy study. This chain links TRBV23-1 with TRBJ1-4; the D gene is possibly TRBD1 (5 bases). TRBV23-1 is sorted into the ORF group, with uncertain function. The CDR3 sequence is CASSQSNETATTNEKLFF. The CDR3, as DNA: TGCGCCAGCAGTCAATCCAATGAGACAGCTACAACTAATGAAAAACTGTTTTTT.